This passage covers 27 T cell receptor beta chains from one sample sequenced in a study of OX40 agonist ivuxolimab in advanced cancers. The data were produced by immunoSEQ multiplex PCR, yet TCRdb's version contains in-frame clones alone and is incomplete. The table lists 90,000 to 150,000 clones, roughly nine tenths of them singletons. This specimen consisted of CD4+ or CD8+ T cells sorted from blood, obtained in a trial of the OX40 agonist ivuxolimab. The receptors here all came from an adult with an advanced solid tumor such as melanoma, head and neck, liver or kidney cancer.

This clone has just one count. The chain uses TRBV30 and TRBJ2-3; D not resolved. The CDR3 is 12 residues long. Germline lookup yields CDR1 GTSNPN and CDR2 SVGIG (reference sequence). V was shortened by 8 bases and J by 6 bases, with 15 bases between the two germline ends. The CDR3 loop reads CALTRYGDTQYF. CDR3 coding DNA: TGTGCCCTCACGAGGTACGGGGATACGCAGTATTTT.

This clone has just a few counts. In nucleotides, the CDR3 is TGTGCCAGCAGCTCTGGAACCTCCGGGGCCAACGTCCTGACTTTC. Its protein is CASSSGTSGANVLTF. V usage is TRBV7-3 and J usage is TRBJ2-6; D unclear. The CDR3 loop spans 15 amino acids. Trimming shortened V by 4 bases and J by 4 bases, and 11 bases separated the two germline ends. Germline V gives CDR1 SGHTA, CDR2 FQGTGA.

V is TRBV15 and J is TRBJ2-4; D remains unclear. The CDR3 covers 13 residues. Trimming left V 6 bases short and J 2 bases short, with 8 bases between. Germline loops: CDR1 LNHNV, CDR2 YYDKDF (reference sequence). The CDR3 DNA sequence: TGTGCCACCAGGGATGAGTCCAAAAACATTCAGTACTTC. Translated, it gives CATRDESKNIQYF.

The chain has TRBV5-6 and TRBJ2-6, with TRBD1 identical over 7 bases. The germline V gene encodes CDR1 SGHDT and CDR2 YYEEEE. Trimming cost V 5 bases and J 4 bases; bases outside gene matches: 12. There are 17 residues in the CDR3. CDR3: CASRYKQGLVGANVLTF. CDR3 bases: TGTGCCAGCAGGTACAAACAGGGGCTTGTAGGGGCCAACGTCCTGACTTTC.

The V call is TRBV30, the J call TRBJ1-4; D gene uncertain. Germline CDR1 GTSNPN, CDR2 SVGIG (reference sequence). The CDR3 runs to 13 residues. The germline V and J ends were trimmed by 0 bases and 5 bases, with 7 bases remaining between them. CDR3 in amino acids: CAWSVQVNEKLFF. The CDR3 bases are TGTGCCTGGAGTGTACAAGTGAATGAAAAACTGTTTTTT.

The chain employs TRBV19 and TRBJ1-2, with D possibly TRBD1 on 5 matching bases. The V and J ends lost 11 bases and 4 bases respectively, with 11 bases between them. Germline CDR1 is LNHDA and CDR2 is SQIVND (reference sequence). The CDR3 has 11 residues. CDR3 amino acids: CAGRQRYGYTF. CDR3 nucleotide sequence: TGTGCCGGCAGACAGCGCTATGGCTACACCTTC.

J is TRBJ2-3 and V is TRBV9; 8 nucleotides agree with TRBD2. Trimming removed 7 bases from V and 5 bases from J; junction bases left unmatched: 6. Germline V lookup: CDR1 SGDLS, CDR2 YYNGEE. This CDR3 has 13 residues. The CDR3 region is CASSGGAGDTQYF. The CDR3, as DNA: TGTGCCAGCTCCGGGGGGGCCGGAGATACGCAGTATTTT. Based on the CDR3 plus reference TRBV9 and TRBJ2-3, the full variable domain is DSGVTQTPKHLITATGQRVTLRCSPRSGDLSVYWYQQSLDQGLQFLIQYYNGEERAKGNILERFSAQQFPDLHSELNLSSLELGDSALYFCASSGGAGDTQYFGPGTRLTVL.

This clone was seen once. The genes are TRBV23-1 and TRBJ2-1; 7 bases agree with TRBD1. TRBV23-1 is designated an ORF whose function remains uncertain. Trimming at V came to 6 bases and at J to 7 bases, leaving 3 bases not matched to a gene. The CDR3 length is 12 residues. CDR3 amino acids: CASRQGLNEQFF. The CDR3 DNA reads as TGCGCCAGCAGACAGGGGTTGAATGAGCAGTTCTTC.

V usage is TRBV4-1 and J usage is TRBJ2-3, with a tentative D call TRBD2 (5 bases). The CDR3 runs 17 residues. V gave up 4 bases and J gave up 3 bases, with 20 bases separating them. Germline V gene data show CDR1 as MGHRA and CDR2 as YSYEKL. The CDR3 sequence is CASSPISTGWRTDTQYF. CDR3 coding DNA: TGCGCCAGCAGCCCCATTAGCACGGGGTGGAGGACAGATACGCAGTATTTT.

The V call is TRBV5-1, the J call TRBJ2-2; D could derive from TRBD1 or TRBD2 (5 bases each). Looked up from germline, CDR1 is SGHRS and CDR2 is YFSETQ. Trimming took off 0 bases at V and 7 bases at J, with 19 bases between the two ends. The CDR3 spans 17 residues. CDR3 nucleotide sequence: TGCGCCAGCAGCTTGGACCCAGTTGGGGCTCGGGGCGGGGAGCTGTTTTTT. As protein: CASSLDPVGARGGELFF.

The chain is built from TRBV28 and TRBJ2-1; 9 bases agree with TRBD1. The germline CDR1 and CDR2 sequences are MDHEN and SYDVKM. The V segment lost 1 base and the J segment 11 bases; nucleotides outside the gene matches: 9. This CDR3 comprises 15 residues. CDR3 sequence: CASSLYGTGTEKQFF. The CDR3 nucleotides read TGTGCCAGCAGTTTATATGGGACAGGGACAGAGAAGCAGTTCTTC. The variable domain in full, completed from reference TRBV28 and TRBJ2-1, reads DVKVTQSSRYLVKRTGEKVFLECVQDMDHENMFWYRQDPGLGLRLIYFSYDVKMKEKGDIPEGYSVSREKKERFSLILESASTNQTSMYLCASSLYGTGTEKQFFGPGTRLTVL.

The chain couples TRBV28 to TRBJ2-7; D remains ambiguous. From germline, CDR1 is MDHEN and CDR2 SYDVKM. V lost 2 bases, J lost 7 bases, and 12 bases lay in between. The length of the CDR3 is 13 residues. The CDR3 nucleotides read TGTGCCAGCAGTTTACTCATTTTGAATGAGCAGTACTTC. Its translation is CASSLLILNEQYF.

The chain has TRBV6-1 and TRBJ2-5; D is unresolved. This CDR3 contains 15 residues. V lost 1 base and J 2 bases, leaving 11 bases between the germline ends. Germline-derived CDR1 and CDR2 are MNHNS and SASEGT. The CDR3 DNA is TGTGCCAGCAGTGAAGTTGGGTTAGAGCAAGAGACCCAGTACTTC. Its translation is CASSEVGLEQETQYF.

This chain links TRBV9 with TRBJ1-2, with 9 bases aligning to TRBD1. The CDR3 loop spans 18 amino acids. Germline V gene data show CDR1 as SGDLS and CDR2 as YYNGEE. V trimming: 0 bases; J trimming: 8 bases; junction bases outside the gene matches: 17. CDR3: CASSVVNPSGQGSDGYTF. Here the CDR3 DNA reads TGTGCCAGCAGCGTAGTCAACCCCTCGGGACAGGGTAGCGACGGCTACACCTTC.

The V gene is TRBV15, the J gene TRBJ1-2; no definite D call. The CDR3 is 17 residues long. Trimming pared 1 base from V and 3 bases from J, leaving 18 bases between. Germline V CDR1 and CDR2: LNHNV, YYDKDF (reference sequence). The CDR3 DNA reads as TGTGCCACCAGCAGAGGACGGAGTGAGGCCTCGGACTATGGCTACACCTTC. Translation gives CATSRGRSEASDYGYTF.

The chain carries TRBV6-1 and TRBJ2-1, with a weak D call TRBD1 (6 bases). Trimming left V 2 bases short and J 8 bases short, with 7 bases between. The CDR3 sequence is 12 residues long. Germline V gives CDR1 MNHNS, CDR2 SASEGT. CDR3 residues: CASSERQDEQFF. Written as DNA, the CDR3 is TGTGCCAGCAGTGAACGACAGGATGAGCAGTTCTTC.

V and J are TRBV9 and TRBJ1-4; D might be TRBD1 (5 bases). The ends were cut back, 4 bases at V and 7 bases at J, with 17 bases in the middle. The CDR3 length is 15 residues. Germline V lookup: CDR1 SGDLS, CDR2 YYNGEE. CDR3 amino acids: CASSSSGTPSEKLFF. DNA for the CDR3: TGTGCCAGCAGCAGTTCCGGGACTCCGAGTGAAAAACTGTTTTTT.

The chain uses TRBV4-1 and TRBJ1-5; possibly TRBD1 for D (6 bases). The CDR3 loop spans 18 amino acids. Per the germline V gene, CDR1 is MGHRA and CDR2 is YSYEKL. Trimming shortened V by 2 bases and J by 0 bases, and 17 bases separated the two germline ends. CDR3 protein: CASSQPGGPLYSNQPQHF. CDR3 coding DNA: TGCGCCAGCAGCCAACCGGGGGGCCCGCTTTATAGCAATCAGCCCCAGCATTTT.

This sequence joins TRBV7-8 and TRBJ2-1; 8 nucleotides line up with TRBD1. V lost 6 bases, J lost 8 bases, and 9 bases stayed unmatched. Germline CDR1 reads SGHVS; CDR2 reads FQNEAQ. The CDR3 covers 14 residues. In DNA, the CDR3 is TGTGCCAGCAGATATAACAGGGGGACGGATGAGCAGTTCTTC. Translation: CASRYNRGTDEQFF.

J is TRBJ1-5 and V is TRBV29-1, with 7 nucleotides matching TRBD1. Germline V CDR1 and CDR2: SQVTM, ANQGSEA. V was clipped by 4 bases and J by 4 bases; unmatched bases: 7. The CDR3 loop spans 14 amino acids. The DNA of the CDR3 is TGCAGCGTTGCCGGGACAGACCGTAATCAGCCCCAGCATTTT. Protein: CSVAGTDRNQPQHF.

The gene calls are TRBV11-2 and TRBJ1-6; D ambiguous. V was shortened by 7 bases and J by 7 bases, with 14 bases between the two germline ends. The CDR3 covers 14 residues. The V gene's germline CDR1 is SGHAT and CDR2 FQNNGV. The CDR3 reads CASNTGNINSPLHF. The CDR3 region has the DNA TGTGCCAGCAACACCGGGAATATCAATTCACCCCTCCACTTT.

This chain links TRBV2 with TRBJ1-1; D is perhaps TRBD1 (5 bases). Germline CDR1 is SNHLY and CDR2 is FYNNEI. The CDR3 length is 14 residues. Trimming pared 0 bases from V and 5 bases from J, leaving 10 bases between. CDR3: CASSEATEGTEAFF. The CDR3 DNA is TGTGCCAGCAGTGAAGCGACAGAAGGGACTGAAGCTTTCTTT. The full variable domain, in which reference TRBV2 and TRBJ1-1 provide the parts outside the CDR3, is EPEVTQTPSHQVTQMGQEVILRCVPISNHLYFYWYRQILGQKVEFLVSFYNNEISEKSEIFDDQFSVERPDGSNFTLKIRSTKLEDSAMYFCASSEATEGTEAFFGQGTRLTVV.

The count of this clone is one. Here the CDR3 DNA reads TGTGCCAGCAGCCCCTCCGGGCCGCTAGTCCAAGAGACCCAGTACTTC. Protein product: CASSPSGPLVQETQYF. This sequence joins TRBV7-2 and TRBJ2-5; no reliable D call. V was pared by 5 bases and J by 1 base, with 17 bases between. The CDR3 loop spans 16 amino acids. CDR1 and CDR2 from the germline V gene are SGHTA and FQGNSA.

This clone was picked up one time. V and J are TRBV29-1 and TRBJ1-1, with a possible D match to TRBD1 (5 bases). The V and J ends lost 1 base and 4 bases respectively, with 10 bases between them. Germline CDR1 reads SQVTM; CDR2 reads ANQGSEA. The CDR3 is 13 amino acids. The CDR3 region has the DNA TGCAGCGTTGAAGGGGGGGGAGGCACTGAAGCTTTCTTT. Translation: CSVEGGGGTEAFF.

The chain recombines TRBV7-3 with TRBJ2-5; TRBD1 aligns across 9 bases. This CDR3 has 16 residues. Per the germline V gene, CDR1 is SGHTA and CDR2 is FQGTGA. Germline trimming cut 6 bases from V and 1 base from J; bases unmatched to any gene: 9. The CDR3 nucleotides are TGTGCCAGCAGACTCACCGGGACAGGGATCCAAGAGACCCAGTACTTC. As protein: CASRLTGTGIQETQYF.

The chain combines TRBV28 with TRBJ1-1, with D hard to call. Trimming removed 6 bases from V and 0 bases from J, with 5 bases in between. This CDR3 has 12 residues. CDR1 is MDHEN and CDR2 is SYDVKM in the germline V gene. The CDR3 reads CASREVNTEAFF. CDR3 in DNA: TGTGCCAGCAGGGAGGTGAACACTGAAGCTTTCTTT.

A single count supports this clone. This chain joins TRBV7-2 and TRBJ1-6; no reliable D call. Between the trimmed V and J ends, which lost 2 bases and 6 bases, there was a span of 11 bases. This CDR3 has 15 residues. Germline-derived CDR1 and CDR2 are SGHTA and FQGNSA. CDR3 protein: CASSLPGIPNSPLHF. The CDR3 DNA sequence: TGTGCCAGCAGCTTACCGGGAATTCCTAATTCACCCCTCCACTTT.